The 21 T cell receptor beta chains below were found in one sample sequenced in a study of glioma-infiltrating T cells. Using RNA template, CDR3s of TCR alpha and beta were amplified with iRepertoire arm-PCR. Via MiXCR, TCRdb re-called the multiplex PCR reads, giving one row per CDR3 protein. The data show 300,000 to 450,000 distinct CDR3 sequences, with roughly two fifths seen just once and around 11% held by the top ten. What was sequenced was glioma tissue, nonneoplastic brain tissue, or PBMCs (not recorded which). The receptors shown here come from a human donor with low-grade glioma or glioblastoma, undergoing nonglioma brain surgery, or in good health (not recorded which).

The chain combines TRBV20-1 with TRBJ2-7; 7 bases are a match to TRBD2. The CDR3 sequence is 14 residues long. Germline-derived CDR1 and CDR2 are DFQATT and SNEGSKA (reference sequence). Trimming removed 1 base from V and 0 bases from J; junction bases left unmatched: 3. The CDR3 DNA sequence: TGCAGTGCTAGAGTCGGGGGGAGCTCCTACGAGCAGTACTTC. Its protein product is CSARVGGSSYEQYF.

The chain joins TRBV27 to TRBJ2-1; D gene unclear. The CDR3 length is 17 residues. Trimming stripped 1 base from V and 1 base from J, with 14 bases between. Germline V gene data show CDR1 as MNHEY and CDR2 as SMNVEV (reference sequence). In DNA form, the CDR3 reads TGTGCCAGCAGTTTATTGGGCTTTGAGGCTTCCTACAATGAGCAGTTCTTC. Its translation: CASSLLGFEASYNEQFF.

CDR3 residues: CASYRARNTGELFF. The CDR3 bases are TGTGCCAGTTACAGGGCGAGGAACACCGGGGAGCTGTTTTTT. The chain joins TRBV6-1 to TRBJ2-2; a weak D match, TRBD1 (6 bases). The germline V gene encodes CDR1 MNHNS and CDR2 SASEGT. The V and J ends lost 9 bases and 1 base respectively, with 12 bases between them. The CDR3 consists of 14 residues.

The table lists this clonotype with a few counts. The chain joins TRBV20-1 to TRBJ2-7, with 12 bases identical to TRBD2. V gave up 4 bases and J gave up 1 base; unmatched junction bases: 2. Germline CDR1 and CDR2: DFQATT and SNEGSKA (reference sequence). The CDR3 is 14 amino acids. The CDR3 nucleotides are TGCAGTGCTAAACTAGCGGGAGGTTCCTACGAGCAGTACTTC. Translating it yields CSAKLAGGSYEQYF.

This sequence joins TRBV20-1 and TRBJ2-3; D is perhaps TRBD2 (6 bases). Germline-derived CDR1 and CDR2 are DFQATT and SNEGSKA (reference sequence). V was shortened by 6 bases and J by 6 bases, with 22 bases between the two germline ends. This CDR3 is 15 amino acids long. The CDR3 coding sequence is TGCAGTGCCCGTCCTCGGGGACTTCGGTGGGATACGCAGTATTTT. Amino acid sequence: CSARPRGLRWDTQYF.

This chain joins TRBV10-2 and TRBJ1-2; 9 bases fit TRBD1. The CDR3 is 16 residues long. Germline CDR1 reads WSHSY; CDR2 reads SAAADI. V shed 0 bases and J 6 bases; nucleotides not matched to a gene: 8. The CDR3 sequence: CASSESWTGVEDGYTF. The DNA for the CDR3 is TGCGCCAGCAGTGAGTCTTGGACAGGGGTCGAAGATGGCTACACCTTC.

The gene calls are TRBV7-9 and TRBJ1-6; perhaps TRBD1 as D (6 bases). The germline V gene has CDR1 SEHNR and CDR2 FQNEAQ (reference sequence). The CDR3 totals 14 residues. Trimming removed 2 bases from V and 7 bases from J, with 9 bases in between. The CDR3 here is CASSLRQGNSPLHF. As DNA, the CDR3 is TGTGCCAGCAGCTTACGGCAGGGGAATTCACCCCTCCACTTT.

In its sample, this clonotype was seen a few times. The gene calls are TRBV20-1 and TRBJ1-5; D not certain. Germline loops: CDR1 DFQATT, CDR2 SNEGSKA (reference sequence). Trimming stripped 3 bases from V and 0 bases from J, with 12 bases between. This CDR3 spans 15 amino acids. CDR3 nucleotide sequence: TGCAGTGCTAGTGTTGGGGTTTATAGCAATCAGCCCCAGCATTTT. The encoded protein is CSASVGVYSNQPQHF.

This clonotype was recorded many times. The chain links TRBV20-1 to TRBJ2-2; D possibly matches TRBD1 or TRBD2 (5 bases each). This CDR3 has 15 residues. Germline values: CDR1 DFQATT, CDR2 SNEGSKA (reference sequence). V was clipped by 1 base and J by 4 bases, with 13 bases between them. Written as DNA, the CDR3 is TGCAGTGCTAGAGGGCGGGCAGGGAGCACCGGGGAGCTGTTTTTT. This codes for CSARGRAGSTGELFF.

The chain links TRBV4-2 to TRBJ2-1; TRBD2 aligns across 8 bases. Germline CDR1 is LGHNA and CDR2 is YNFKEQ. This CDR3 spans 15 amino acids. The junction had 11 bases not matched to a gene; V was cut back by 6 bases and J by 7 bases. Here the CDR3 DNA reads TGTGCCAGCAGGCGACTAGCGACGGCCAAGAATGAGCAGTTCTTC. Its protein is CASRRLATAKNEQFF.

The chain employs TRBV6-5 and TRBJ2-1, with 10 bases lining up with TRBD2. CDR1 and CDR2 (germline): MNHEY, SVGAGI. The CDR3 is 19 amino acids. The J segment lost 0 bases and the V segment lost 4 bases, leaving 12 bases of the junction unmatched. CDR3 sequence reads: CASSSQPGASGSSYNEQFF. The CDR3, as DNA: TGTGCCAGCAGTTCTCAACCCGGGGCTAGCGGGAGCTCCTACAATGAGCAGTTCTTC.

In regard to this clonotype: This could be a read error, since a much larger clone is one nucleotide away. This chain uses TRBV28 with TRBJ2-1, with TRBD2 identical over 7 bases. This CDR3 has 14 amino acids. Germline V lookup: CDR1 MDHEN, CDR2 SYDVKM. The DNA for the CDR3 is TGTGCCAGCAGAGCGGGACTACGCTACTATGAGCAGTTCTTC. This gives the protein CASRAGLRYYEQFF.

This chain connects TRBV5-6 to TRBJ1-1, with D possibly matching TRBD1 (6 bases). This CDR3 has 13 residues. The V end lost 2 bases, the J end lost 6 bases, and 11 bases lay between the germline ends. Looked up from germline, CDR1 is SGHDT and CDR2 is YYEEEE. The CDR3 DNA is TGTGCCAGCAGCTTCACAGGGTCCCCTGAAGCTTTCTTT. Its translation: CASSFTGSPEAFF.

This chain connects TRBV2 to TRBJ2-2, with TRBD2 identical over 9 bases. This CDR3 comprises 16 residues. V shed 7 bases, J shed 7 bases, and the junction held 13 bases outside the gene matches. Germline-derived CDR1 and CDR2 are SNHLY and FYNNEI. In DNA form, the CDR3 reads TGTGCCAGCACCCTATATAGCGGGAGAGGCGGCGGGGAGCTGTTTTTT. Its protein product is CASTLYSGRGGGELFF. Supplemented by reference TRBV2 and TRBJ2-2, the full variable domain reads EPEVTQTPSHQVTQMGQEVILRCVPISNHLYFYWYRQILGQKVEFLVSFYNNEISEKSEIFDDQFSVERPDGSNFTLKIRSTKLEDSAMYFCASTLYSGRGGGELFFGEGSRLTVL.

This clonotype was detected a few times. This chain links TRBV4-3 with TRBJ1-3; unclear D gene. CDR1 and CDR2 from the germline V gene are LGHNA and YSLEER. The V end lost 3 bases, the J end lost 2 bases, and 11 bases lay between the germline ends. The CDR3 runs to 15 residues. The CDR3 DNA sequence: TGCGCCAGCAGCCAGTTACCCTCCCCTGGAAACACCATATATTTT. It encodes CASSQLPSPGNTIYF.

The chain recombines TRBV6-5 with TRBJ2-3; TRBD1 is a possible D gene (6 bases). Trimming took off 7 bases at V and 0 bases at J, with 14 bases between the two ends. This CDR3 spans 15 amino acids. In germline, CDR1 is MNHEY, CDR2 SVGAGI. The CDR3 DNA is TGTGCCAGCACTAAAGGGGGTACTAGCACAGATACGCAGTATTTT. Translation gives CASTKGGTSTDTQYF.

In the case of this clonotype: A much larger clone lies a single base off, so this may be a read error. The chain links TRBV25-1 to TRBJ1-1; D is ambiguous. This CDR3 is 18 amino acids long. Germline CDR1 and CDR2: MGHDK and SYGVNS. V lost 1 base to trimming and J lost 6 bases, with 24 bases between them. CDR3 in DNA: TGTGCCAGCAGTGAATTGGGCATCTACATGGAATCTGGGGCTGAAGCTTTCTTT. Translating gives CASSELGIYMESGAEAFF. The complete variable domain, with remaining parts taken from reference TRBV25-1 and TRBJ1-1, reads EADIYQTPRYLVIGTGKKITLECSQTMGHDKMYWYQQDPGMELHLIHYSYGVNSTEKGDLSSESTVSRIRTEHFPLTLESARPSHTSQYLCASSELGIYMESGAEAFFGQGTRLTVV.

CDR3 in DNA: TGTGCCAGCAGCTTATCCAGGGGGCCGGACGAGCAGTACTTC. It translates to CASSLSRGPDEQYF. V gene TRBV7-6 combines with J gene TRBJ2-7, with TRBD1 matching over 8 bases. Germline V lookup: CDR1 SGHVS, CDR2 FNYEAQ. The CDR3 loop spans 14 amino acids. Trimming removed 2 bases from V and 5 bases from J; junction bases left unmatched: 5.

With respect to this clonotype: A much larger clone sits a single nucleotide away, making a read error possible. The chain links TRBV28 to TRBJ2-3, with D tentatively TRBD1 (6 bases). Germline V gives CDR1 MDHEN, CDR2 SYDVKM. V was pared by 10 bases and J by 0 bases, with 20 bases between. The CDR3 has 16 residues. The CDR3 DNA reads TGTGCCACCCGGAATCTTGCGACAGGTAGCACAGATACGCAGTATTTT. Its protein product is CATRNLATGSTDTQYF.

This chain connects TRBV20-1 to TRBJ2-2, with D maybe TRBD2 (5 bases). The CDR3 is 14 amino acids. Germline CDR1 is DFQATT and CDR2 is SNEGSKA (reference sequence). V was pared by 2 bases and J by 3 bases, with 10 bases between. CDR3 loop: CSARIGRDTGELFF. The CDR3 coding sequence is TGCAGTGCTAGAATAGGGAGAGACACCGGGGAGCTGTTTTTT.

The chain's CDR3 is CATSGGRTYNEQFF. Here the CDR3 DNA reads TGTGCCACCAGCGGAGGGAGAACCTACAATGAGCAGTTCTTC. J is TRBJ2-1 and V is TRBV24-1, with a possible D match to TRBD2 (6 bases). The CDR3 has 14 residues. CDR1 KGHDR and CDR2 SFDVKD come from the germline V gene. V shed 7 bases and J shed 2 bases, with 11 bases lying between them.